This TCR beta chain was recovered during a study of T cell repertoires in cytomegalovirus infection. V dropped 4 bases and J dropped 5 bases, with 9 bases sitting between them. Germline assignment: CDR1 MNHEY and CDR2 SVGAGI. CDR3 size: 13 residues. From the reads, TCRdb called clonotypes with MiXCR, one entry per CDR3 protein. This sample has fewer than 550,000 distinct CDR3 sequences, with about 11% found just once. This clonotype was observed many times. The sequencing sample was made of PBMCs. This chain joins TRBV6-5 and TRBJ1-5; D call uncertain. The source is a human donor in good health (CMV status not recorded). Some clones in this sample may be carry-over from other donors' samples. As DNA, the CDR3 is TGTGCCAGCAGTTTTAACAGTTATCAGCCCCAGCATTTT. It specifies CASSFNSYQPQHF.